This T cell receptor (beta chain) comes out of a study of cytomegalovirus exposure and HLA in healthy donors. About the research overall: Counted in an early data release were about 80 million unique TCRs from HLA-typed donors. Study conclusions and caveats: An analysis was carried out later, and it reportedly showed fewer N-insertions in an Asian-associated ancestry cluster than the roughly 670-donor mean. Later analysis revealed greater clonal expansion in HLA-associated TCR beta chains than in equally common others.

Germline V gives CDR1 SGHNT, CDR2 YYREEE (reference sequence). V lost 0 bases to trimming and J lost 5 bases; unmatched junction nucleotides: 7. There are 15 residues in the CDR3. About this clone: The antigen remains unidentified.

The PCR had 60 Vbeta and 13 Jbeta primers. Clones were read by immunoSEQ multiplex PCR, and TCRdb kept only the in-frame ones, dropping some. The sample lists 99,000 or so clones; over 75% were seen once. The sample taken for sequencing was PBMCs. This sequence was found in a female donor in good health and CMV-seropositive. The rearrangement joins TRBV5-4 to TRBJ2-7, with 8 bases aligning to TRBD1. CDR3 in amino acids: CASSLGEETGDEQYF. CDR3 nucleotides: TGTGCCAGCAGCTTGGGTGAGGAGACAGGGGACGAGCAGTACTTC.